This TCR beta chain was found in a study of blood T cell repertoires in COVID-19. Overall study: Sites in the United States, Italy and Spain provided acute and convalescent COVID-19 samples.

The protocol was immunoSEQ multiplex PCR, while the TCRdb copy is restricted to in-frame clones and leaves out a portion. The sample yields 120,000 to 150,000 clones, about 85% seen once. The sample holds one count of this clone. CDR1 SGHNT and CDR2 YYREEE come from the germline V gene (reference sequence). The CDR3 extends over 14 amino acids. Between the trimmed V and J ends, which lost 0 bases and 5 bases, there was a span of 11 bases. Cohorts were determined from participant-reported clinical history. Contact with a PCR-confirmed or clinician-diagnosed COVID-19 case occurred within 2 weeks of entry.

Sequenced input: PBMCs or T cells enriched from blood (not recorded which). The chain combines TRBV5-4 with TRBJ2-5; D unclear. The source of this sequence is a woman aged 35 to 49 who had been exposed to COVID-19. The CDR3 nucleotides are TGTGCCAGCAGCTTGGCCCGGGTCGGGGAGACCCAGTACTTC. Encoded protein: CASSLARVGETQYF.